The clone carrying this T cell receptor (beta chain) was counted many times. Its antigen is undetermined. V lost 2 bases and J 2 bases, leaving 9 bases between the germline ends. The CDR3 has 13 amino acids. Germline CDR1 is GTSNPN and CDR2 is SVGIG (reference sequence). TCRdb used MiXCR to call clones anew from the PCR reads. In the table there are some 15,000 clones, roughly 14% of which are singletons. This sample was taken from a study of metastatic and nonmetastatic thyroid tumors. Overall study findings and caveats: Benign nodules were reported to have significantly lower TCR beta diversity than malignant thyroid tumors, in blood and tumor.

Thyroid surgery was performed in patients who had received no treatment beforehand. The material sequenced was blood. The origin of this receptor is a female donor with papillary thyroid cancer or a benign thyroid nodule (not recorded which). Some clones in this sample may be carry-over from other donors' samples. The gene calls are TRBV30 and TRBJ1-2, with TRBD1 as a possible D gene (6 bases). CDR3 nucleotides: TGTGCCTGGAGTCGAGGACAGAACTATGGCTACACCTTC. Protein product: CAWSRGQNYGYTF.